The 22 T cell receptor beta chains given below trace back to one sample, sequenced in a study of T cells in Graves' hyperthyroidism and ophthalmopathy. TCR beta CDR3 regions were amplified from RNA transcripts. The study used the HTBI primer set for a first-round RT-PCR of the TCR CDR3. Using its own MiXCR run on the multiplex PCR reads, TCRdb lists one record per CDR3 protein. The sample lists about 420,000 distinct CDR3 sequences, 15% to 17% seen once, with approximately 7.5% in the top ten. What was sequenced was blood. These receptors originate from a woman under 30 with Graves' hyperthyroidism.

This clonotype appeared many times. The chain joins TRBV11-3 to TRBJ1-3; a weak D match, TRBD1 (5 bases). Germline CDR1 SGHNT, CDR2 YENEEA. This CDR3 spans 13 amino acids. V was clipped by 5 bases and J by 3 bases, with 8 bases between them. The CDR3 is CASSGDGGNTIYF. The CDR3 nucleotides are TGTGCCAGCAGCGGGGACGGTGGAAACACCATATATTTT.

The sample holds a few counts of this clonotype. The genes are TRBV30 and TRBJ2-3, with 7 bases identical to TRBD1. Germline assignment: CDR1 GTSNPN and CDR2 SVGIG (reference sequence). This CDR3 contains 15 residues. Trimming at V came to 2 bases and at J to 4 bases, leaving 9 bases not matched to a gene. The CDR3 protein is CAWSPTGVLADTQYF. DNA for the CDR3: TGTGCCTGGAGTCCCACAGGGGTTTTAGCAGATACGCAGTATTTT.

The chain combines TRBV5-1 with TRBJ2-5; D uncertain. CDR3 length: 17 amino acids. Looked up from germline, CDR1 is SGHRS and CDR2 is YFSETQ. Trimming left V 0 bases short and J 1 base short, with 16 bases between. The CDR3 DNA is TGCGCCAGCAGCTTGGCCGGGCCAGGATTGTCCCAAGAGACCCAGTACTTC. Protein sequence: CASSLAGPGLSQETQYF.

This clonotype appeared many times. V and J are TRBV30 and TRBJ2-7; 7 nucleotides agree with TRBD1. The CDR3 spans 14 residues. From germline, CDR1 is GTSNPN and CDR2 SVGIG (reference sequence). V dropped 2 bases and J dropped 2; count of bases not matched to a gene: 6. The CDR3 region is CAWSKGTATYEQYF. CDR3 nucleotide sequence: TGTGCCTGGAGTAAGGGGACAGCTACCTACGAGCAGTACTTC.

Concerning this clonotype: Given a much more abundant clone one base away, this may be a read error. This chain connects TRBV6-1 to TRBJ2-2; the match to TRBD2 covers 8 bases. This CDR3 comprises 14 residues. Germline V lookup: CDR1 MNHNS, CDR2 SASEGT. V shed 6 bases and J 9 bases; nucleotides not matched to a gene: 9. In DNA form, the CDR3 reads TGTGCCAGCAGCCCACGGGGGGGGACCCGGGAGCTGTTTTTT. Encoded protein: CASSPRGGTRELFF.

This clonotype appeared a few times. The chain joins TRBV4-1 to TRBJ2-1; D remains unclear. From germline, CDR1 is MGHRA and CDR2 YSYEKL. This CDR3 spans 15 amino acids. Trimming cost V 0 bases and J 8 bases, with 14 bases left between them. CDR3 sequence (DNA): TGCGCCAGCAGCCAAGATTCGAAGGTTAGGGATGAGCAGTTCTTC. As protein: CASSQDSKVRDEQFF.

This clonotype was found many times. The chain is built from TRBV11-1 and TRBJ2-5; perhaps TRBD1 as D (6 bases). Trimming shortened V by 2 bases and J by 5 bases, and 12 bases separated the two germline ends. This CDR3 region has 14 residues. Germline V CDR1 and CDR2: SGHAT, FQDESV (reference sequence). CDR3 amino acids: CASSLTGQSETQYF. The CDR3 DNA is TGTGCCAGCAGCTTAACAGGACAGTCGGAGACCCAGTACTTC.

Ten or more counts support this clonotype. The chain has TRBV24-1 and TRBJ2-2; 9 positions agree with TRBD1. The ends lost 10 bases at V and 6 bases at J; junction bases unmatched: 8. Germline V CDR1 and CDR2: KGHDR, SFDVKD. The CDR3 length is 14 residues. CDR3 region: CATGRTGDAGELFF. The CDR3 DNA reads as TGTGCCACTGGTAGGACAGGGGATGCCGGGGAGCTGTTTTTT.

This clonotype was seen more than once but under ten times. The CDR3 coding sequence is TGCGCCAGCAGCCAAGTTGGTATGGGACTGATACATTACGAGCAGTACTTC. Protein sequence: CASSQVGMGLIHYEQYF. This sequence joins TRBV4-1 and TRBJ2-7; tentatively, D is TRBD2 (6 bases). The V end lost 1 base, the J end lost 4 bases, and 20 bases lay between the germline ends. This CDR3 is built from 17 residues. Germline V gene lookup returns CDR1 MGHRA and CDR2 YSYEKL.

As DNA, the CDR3 is TGTGCCAGCGCACCCCGGAGTTTTAAAGATACGCAGTATTTT. This translates into CASAPRSFKDTQYF. The gene calls are TRBV28 and TRBJ2-3, with D unresolved. The CDR3 has 14 amino acids. Germline CDR1 and CDR2: MDHEN and SYDVKM. V was cut by 8 bases and J by 5 bases, with 17 bases left in between.

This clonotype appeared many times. The CDR3 protein is CASSLDSQGPYEQYF. CDR3 DNA: TGTGCCAGCAGCTTGGACAGCCAAGGGCCCTACGAGCAGTACTTC. V gene TRBV7-3 combines with J gene TRBJ2-7, with D possibly matching TRBD1 (6 bases). V gave up 3 bases and J gave up 2 bases, with 14 bases separating them. There are 15 residues in the CDR3. Germline-derived CDR1 and CDR2 are SGHTA and FQGTGA.

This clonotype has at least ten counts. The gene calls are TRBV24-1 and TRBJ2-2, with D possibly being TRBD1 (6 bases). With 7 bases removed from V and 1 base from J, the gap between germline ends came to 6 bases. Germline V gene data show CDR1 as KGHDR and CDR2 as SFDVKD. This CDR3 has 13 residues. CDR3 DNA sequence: TGTGCCACCAGACAGGGGAACACCGGGGAGCTGTTTTTT. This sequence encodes CATRQGNTGELFF.

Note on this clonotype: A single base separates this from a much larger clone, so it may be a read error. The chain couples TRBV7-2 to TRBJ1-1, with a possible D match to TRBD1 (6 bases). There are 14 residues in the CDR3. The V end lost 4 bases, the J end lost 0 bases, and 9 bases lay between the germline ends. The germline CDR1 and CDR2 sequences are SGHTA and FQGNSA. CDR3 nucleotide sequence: TGTGCCAGCAGCTCCCCAGGGGTGAACACTGAAGCTTTCTTT. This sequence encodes CASSSPGVNTEAFF.

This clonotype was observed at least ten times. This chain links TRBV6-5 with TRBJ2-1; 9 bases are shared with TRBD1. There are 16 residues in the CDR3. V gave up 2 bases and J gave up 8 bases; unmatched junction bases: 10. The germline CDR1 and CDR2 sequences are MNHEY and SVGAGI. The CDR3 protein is CASSYAYRGQWDEQFF. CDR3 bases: TGTGCCAGCAGTTACGCCTACAGGGGGCAATGGGATGAGCAGTTCTTC.

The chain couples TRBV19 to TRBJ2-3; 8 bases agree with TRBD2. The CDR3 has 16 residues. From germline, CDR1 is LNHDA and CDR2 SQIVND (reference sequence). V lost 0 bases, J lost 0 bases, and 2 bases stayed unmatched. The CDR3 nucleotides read TGTGCCAGTAGTATAGATAGCGGGGCTAGCACAGATACGCAGTATTTT. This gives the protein CASSIDSGASTDTQYF.

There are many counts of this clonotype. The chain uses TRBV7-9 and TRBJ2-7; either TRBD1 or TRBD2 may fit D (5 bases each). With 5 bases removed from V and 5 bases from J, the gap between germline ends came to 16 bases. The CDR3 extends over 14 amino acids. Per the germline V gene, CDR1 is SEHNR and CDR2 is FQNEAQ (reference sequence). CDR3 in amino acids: CASSRAGRRHEQYF. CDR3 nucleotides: TGTGCCAGCAGCAGGGCAGGGAGACGCCACGAGCAGTACTTC.

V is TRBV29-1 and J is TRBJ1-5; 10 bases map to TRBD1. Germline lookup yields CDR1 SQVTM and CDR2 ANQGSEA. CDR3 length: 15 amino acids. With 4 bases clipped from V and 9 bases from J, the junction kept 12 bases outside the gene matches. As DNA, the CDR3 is TGCAGCGTTGGAGGTGGGGACAGGGGTGAGTGGCCCCAGCATTTT. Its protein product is CSVGGGDRGEWPQHF. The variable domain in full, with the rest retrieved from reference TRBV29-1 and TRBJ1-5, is SAVISQKPSRDICQRGTSLTIQCQVDSQVTMMFWYRQQPGQSLTLIATANQGSEATYESGFVIDKFPISRPNLTFSTLTVSNMSPEDSSIYLCSVGGGDRGEWPQHFGDGTRLSIL.

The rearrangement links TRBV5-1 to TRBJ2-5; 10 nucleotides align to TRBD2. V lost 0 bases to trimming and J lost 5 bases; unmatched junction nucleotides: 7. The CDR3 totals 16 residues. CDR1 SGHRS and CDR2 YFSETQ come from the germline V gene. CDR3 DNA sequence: TGCGCCAGCAGCTTGGCACGGCTAGCGGGGGTTGAGACCCAGTACTTC. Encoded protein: CASSLARLAGVETQYF.

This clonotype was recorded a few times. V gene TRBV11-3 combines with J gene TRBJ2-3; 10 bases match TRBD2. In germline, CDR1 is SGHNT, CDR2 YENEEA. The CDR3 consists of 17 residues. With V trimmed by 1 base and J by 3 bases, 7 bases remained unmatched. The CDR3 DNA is TGTGCCAGCAGCTTAGGCGGTACTAGCGGGGTTACAGATACGCAGTATTTT. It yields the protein CASSLGGTSGVTDTQYF.

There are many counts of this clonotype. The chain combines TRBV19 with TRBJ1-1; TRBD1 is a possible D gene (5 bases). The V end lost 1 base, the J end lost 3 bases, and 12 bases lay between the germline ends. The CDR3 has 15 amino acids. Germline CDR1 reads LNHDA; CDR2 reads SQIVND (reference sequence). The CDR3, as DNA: TGTGCCAGTAGTATAGCGGGCAGGGCATACACTGAAGCTTTCTTT. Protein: CASSIAGRAYTEAFF. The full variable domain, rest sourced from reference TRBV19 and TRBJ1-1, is DGGITQSPKYLFRKEGQNVTLSCEQNLNHDAMYWYRQDPGQGLRLIYYSQIVNDFQKGDIAEGYSVSREKKESFPLTVTSAQKNPTAFYLCASSIAGRAYTEAFFGQGTRLTVV.

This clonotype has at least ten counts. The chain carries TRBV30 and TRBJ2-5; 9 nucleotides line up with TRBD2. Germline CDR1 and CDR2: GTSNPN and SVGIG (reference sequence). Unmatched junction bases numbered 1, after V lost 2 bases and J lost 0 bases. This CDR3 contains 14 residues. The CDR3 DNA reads TGTGCCTGGAGTTCTAGCGGGGACCAAGAGACCCAGTACTTC. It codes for CAWSSSGDQETQYF.

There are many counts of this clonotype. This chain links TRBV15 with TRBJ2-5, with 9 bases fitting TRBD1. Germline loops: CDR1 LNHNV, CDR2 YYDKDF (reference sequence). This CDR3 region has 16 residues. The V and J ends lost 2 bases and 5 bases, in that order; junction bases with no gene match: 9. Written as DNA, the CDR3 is TGTGCCACCAGCAGACTTCTGGGAGGGACAGGGGAGACCCAGTACTTC. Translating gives CATSRLLGGTGETQYF.